A single T cell receptor beta chain is shown here with its context. The specificity of this receptor is unknown. The input lacks base qualities; no much larger clone sits a single base away. The library was produced with the immunoSEQ multiplex PCR assay. The paper's data handling went like this. During preprocessing, nonproductive sequences were discarded, as were any CDR3s that did not begin with C, did not end with F or W, or were shorter than 7 amino acids. The MANAFEST web app identified antigen-specific clonotypes based on expansion compared with the reference and other culture wells. A clone was considered positive if the clone showed significant expansion compared with the reference culture in 2 of 3 replicate wells at an FDR below 0.05. For a clone to be considered positive, significant expansion relative to all other tandem wells and an odds ratio above 5 were also required. After three terminal residues were trimmed from each end, CDR3 homology was quantified as pairwise Levenshtein distance using the stringdist R package. TCRdb stores this immuneACCESS table with in-frame sequences only. Part of the clones is absent; in the studies checked, under half of the shortfall reflects unresolved V genes, and no reason is known for the rest. D and trimming come from the DNA, and the V and J calls and clone size come from that table. This sample has about 16,000 clones in its table, and about 82% of those were observed once. About 40% of the sample comes from the top ten.

Compared with germline, V lacks 2 bases and J lacks 3 bases; bases without a gene match: 5. For CDR1 and CDR2, the germline V gene lists SGHRS and YFSETQ. Reading from cysteine to phenylalanine, the CDR3 counts 15 amino acids. The retained sequence is limited to the CDR3, 45 bases, with the frame set at the first base. This specimen comes from a study of CD4 T cells in relation to SARS-CoV-2 and coronaviruses (dated by TCRdb to about 2021). With respect to the entire study: In the ViraFEST assay, PBMCs were cultured with antigen for 9 to 10 days, after which TCR beta CDR3s were sequenced to identify antigen-specific clonal expansions. The Adaptive Biotechnologies TCR-sequencing kit was used to sequence samples from three pre-COVID donors and the naive versus memory experiments, whereas other data were Illumina-based. A different TCR-beta assay, based on Illumina, was used to sequence expansion assays from other donors in the study. HLA restriction was mapped for shared crossreactive spike epitopes using patient-derived lymphoblastoid cell lines. The negative reference condition was either a culture with an HIV-1 Nef peptide pool or a culture with no peptide. The study assessed, at the TCR clonotype level, memory CD4+ T cell crossreactivity between SARS-CoV-2 and common cold coronavirus spike proteins.

The study at large found these results: Since the crossreactivity analysis centred on spike protein, crossreactivity against other viral proteins was not assessed. Compared with monoreactive clones, crossreactive clones had significantly weaker SARS-CoV-2-driven expansion, a result consistent with antigenic imprinting. The study was limited by small numbers of patients and tested TCRs. No donor contributed both pre-pandemic and post-infection samples, which limited tracing the source of pre-existing responses. Memory CD4+ clonotypes crossrecognizing SARS-CoV-2 and at least one common cold coronavirus spike were found in 50% to 80% of donors.

CD4+ T cells from unexposed donors were collected before the COVID-19 pandemic (2011-2018). After 10 days of culture, CD4+ T cells were isolated with the EasySep CD4+ T cell isolation kit. As far as cell numbers permitted, CD4+ T cells from unexposed donors were tested for reactivity against SARS-CoV-2 S and N as well as four spike pools from common cold coronaviruses. PBMCs were cultured at a few million per well in IMDM supplemented with about 5.3% human AB serum and approximately 9.8 IU/ml IL-2. Half of the culture medium was replaced with fresh IL-2-containing medium on days 3 and 7. In general, every peptide culture condition was set up in three replicate wells. Leukapheresis product for the unexposed donors was bought commercially. PBMCs were isolated from leukapheresis product or whole blood by Ficoll-Paque PLUS gradient centrifugation. PBMCs were either used fresh in the expansion assay or cryopreserved at -140 degrees C. The QIAamp Micro DNA Kit was used to extract genomic DNA from the CD4+ T cells.

The sequence joins TRBV5-1 to TRBJ2-1; TRBD1 fits 7 bases in the junction. This clonotype originated in a human donor in good health. Sequenced input: CD4+ T cells from PBMCs, cultured in vitro. The DNA is as follows: TGCGCCAGCAGCTTAACAGGGGAGAGCTACAATGAGCAGTTCTTC. It encodes CASSLTGESYNEQFF.